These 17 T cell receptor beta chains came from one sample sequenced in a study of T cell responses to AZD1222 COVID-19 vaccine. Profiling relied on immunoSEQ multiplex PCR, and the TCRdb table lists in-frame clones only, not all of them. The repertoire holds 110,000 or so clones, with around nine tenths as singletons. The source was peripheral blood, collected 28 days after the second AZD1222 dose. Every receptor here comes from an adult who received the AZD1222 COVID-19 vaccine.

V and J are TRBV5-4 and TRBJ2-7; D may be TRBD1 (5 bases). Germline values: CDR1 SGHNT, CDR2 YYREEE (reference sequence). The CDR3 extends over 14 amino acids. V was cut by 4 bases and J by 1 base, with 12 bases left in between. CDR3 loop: CASSTLDSSYEQYF. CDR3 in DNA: TGTGCCAGCAGCACCCTTGACAGTTCCTACGAGCAGTACTTC.

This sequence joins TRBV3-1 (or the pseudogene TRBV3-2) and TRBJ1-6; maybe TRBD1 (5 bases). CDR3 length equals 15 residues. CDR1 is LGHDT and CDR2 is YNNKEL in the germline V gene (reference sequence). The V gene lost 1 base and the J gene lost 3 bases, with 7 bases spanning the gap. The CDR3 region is CASSQVGGYNSPLHF. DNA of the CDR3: TGTGCCAGCAGCCAAGTCGGGGGCTATAATTCACCCCTCCACTTT.

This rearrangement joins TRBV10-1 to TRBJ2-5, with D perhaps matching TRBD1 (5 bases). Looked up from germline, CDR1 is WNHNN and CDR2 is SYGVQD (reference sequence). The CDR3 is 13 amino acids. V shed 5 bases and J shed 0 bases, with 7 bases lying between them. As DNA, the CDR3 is TGCGCCAGCAGTCCAGGGAACCAAGAGACCCAGTACTTC. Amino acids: CASSPGNQETQYF.

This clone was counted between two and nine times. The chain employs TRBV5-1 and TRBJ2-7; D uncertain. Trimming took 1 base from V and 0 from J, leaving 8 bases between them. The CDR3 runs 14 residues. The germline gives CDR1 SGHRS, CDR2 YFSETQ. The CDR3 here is CASSLHSSSYEQYF. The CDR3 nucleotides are TGCGCCAGCAGCTTGCACAGCAGCTCCTACGAGCAGTACTTC.

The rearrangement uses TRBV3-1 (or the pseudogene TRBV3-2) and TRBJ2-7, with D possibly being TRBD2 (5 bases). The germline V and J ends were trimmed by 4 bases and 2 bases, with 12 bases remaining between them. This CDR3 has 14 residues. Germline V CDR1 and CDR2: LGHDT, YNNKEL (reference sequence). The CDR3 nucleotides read TGTGCCAGCAGCCTAGCGCCAGGCCCCTACGAGCAGTACTTC. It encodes CASSLAPGPYEQYF.

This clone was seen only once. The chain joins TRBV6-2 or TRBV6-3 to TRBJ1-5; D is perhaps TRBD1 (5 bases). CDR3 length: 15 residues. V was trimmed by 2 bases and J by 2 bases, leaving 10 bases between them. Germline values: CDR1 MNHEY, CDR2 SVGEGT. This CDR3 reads CASSYRGDGNQPQHF. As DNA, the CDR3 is TGTGCCAGCAGTTACAGAGGGGATGGCAATCAGCCCCAGCATTTT.

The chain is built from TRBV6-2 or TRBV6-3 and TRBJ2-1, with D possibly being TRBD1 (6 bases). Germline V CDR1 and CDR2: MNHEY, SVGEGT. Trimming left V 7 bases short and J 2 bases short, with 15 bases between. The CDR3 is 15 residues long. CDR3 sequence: CASTPRGHTYNEQFF. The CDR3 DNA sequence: TGTGCCAGCACCCCGAGGGGACATACCTACAATGAGCAGTTCTTC.

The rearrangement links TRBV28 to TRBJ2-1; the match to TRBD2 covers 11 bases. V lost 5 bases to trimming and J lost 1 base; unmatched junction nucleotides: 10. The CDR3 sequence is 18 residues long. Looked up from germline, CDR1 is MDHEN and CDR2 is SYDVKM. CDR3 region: CASSAFGLAGGSYNEQFF. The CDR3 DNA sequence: TGTGCCAGCAGTGCCTTCGGGCTAGCGGGAGGATCCTACAATGAGCAGTTCTTC. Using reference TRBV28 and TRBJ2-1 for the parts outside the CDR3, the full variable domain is DVKVTQSSRYLVKRTGEKVFLECVQDMDHENMFWYRQDPGLGLRLIYFSYDVKMKEKGDIPEGYSVSREKKERFSLILESASTNQTSMYLCASSAFGLAGGSYNEQFFGPGTRLTVL.

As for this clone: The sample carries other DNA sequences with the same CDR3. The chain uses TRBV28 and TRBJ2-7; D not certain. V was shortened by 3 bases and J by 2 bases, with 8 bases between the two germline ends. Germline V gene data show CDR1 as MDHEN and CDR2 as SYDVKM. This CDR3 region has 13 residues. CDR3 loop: CASSLTGPYEQYF. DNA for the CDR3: TGTGCCAGCAGTTTGACGGGTCCCTACGAGCAGTACTTC.

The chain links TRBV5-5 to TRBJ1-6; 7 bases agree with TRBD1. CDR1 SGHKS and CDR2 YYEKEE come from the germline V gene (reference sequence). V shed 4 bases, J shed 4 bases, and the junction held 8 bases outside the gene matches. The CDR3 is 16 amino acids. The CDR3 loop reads CASSRQGVRYNSPLHF. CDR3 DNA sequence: TGTGCCAGCAGCCGACAGGGAGTGAGGTATAATTCACCCCTCCACTTT.

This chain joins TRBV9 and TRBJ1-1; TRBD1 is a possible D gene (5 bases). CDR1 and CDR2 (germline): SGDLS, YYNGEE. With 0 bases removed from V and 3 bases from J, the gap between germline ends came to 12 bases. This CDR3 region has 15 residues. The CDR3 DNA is TGTGCCAGCAGCGTAGAGGGTGAGGGGTACACTGAAGCTTTCTTT. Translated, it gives CASSVEGEGYTEAFF.

CDR3 amino acids: CASSALLAGGGYEQYF. CDR3 in DNA: TGTGCCAGCAGCGCCCTCCTAGCGGGAGGGGGATACGAGCAGTACTTC. This chain links TRBV7-2 with TRBJ2-7; 12 bases line up with TRBD2. Germline assignment: CDR1 SGHTA and CDR2 FQGNSA. This CDR3 region has 16 residues. Germline trimming cut 5 bases from V and 4 bases from J; bases unmatched to any gene: 9.

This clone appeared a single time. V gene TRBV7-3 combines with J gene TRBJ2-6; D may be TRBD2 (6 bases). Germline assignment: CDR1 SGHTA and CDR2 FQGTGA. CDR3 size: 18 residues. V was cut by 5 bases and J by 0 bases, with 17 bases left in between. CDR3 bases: TGTGCCAGCAGCCACCGGGACTCGCCGATCTCTGGGGCCAACGTCCTGACTTTC. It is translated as CASSHRDSPISGANVLTF.

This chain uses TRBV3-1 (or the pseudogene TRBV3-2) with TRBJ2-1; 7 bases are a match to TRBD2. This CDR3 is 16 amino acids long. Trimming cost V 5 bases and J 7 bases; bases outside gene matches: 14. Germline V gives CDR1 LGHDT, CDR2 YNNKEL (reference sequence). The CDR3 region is CASSDPGGGRFNEQFF. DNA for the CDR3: TGTGCCAGCAGCGACCCAGGCGGCGGGAGATTTAATGAGCAGTTCTTC.

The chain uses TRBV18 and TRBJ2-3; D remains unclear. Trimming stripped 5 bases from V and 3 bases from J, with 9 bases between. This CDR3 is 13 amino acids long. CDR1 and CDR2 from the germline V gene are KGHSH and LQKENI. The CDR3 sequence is CASSVYGTDTQYF. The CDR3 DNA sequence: TGTGCCAGCTCAGTCTATGGGACAGATACGCAGTATTTT.

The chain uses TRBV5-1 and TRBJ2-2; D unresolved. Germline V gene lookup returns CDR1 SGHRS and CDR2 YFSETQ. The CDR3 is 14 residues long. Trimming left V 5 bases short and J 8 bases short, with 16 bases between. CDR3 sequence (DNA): TGCGCCAGCAGATTTGGCCAGGCAGGAGGGGAGCTGTTTTTT. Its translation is CASRFGQAGGELFF. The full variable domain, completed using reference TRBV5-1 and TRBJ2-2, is KAGVTQTPRYLIKTRGQQVTLSCSPISGHRSVSWYQQTPGQGLQFLFEYFSETQRNKGNFPGRFSGRQFSNSRSEMNVSTLELGDSALYLCASRFGQAGGELFFGEGSRLTVL.

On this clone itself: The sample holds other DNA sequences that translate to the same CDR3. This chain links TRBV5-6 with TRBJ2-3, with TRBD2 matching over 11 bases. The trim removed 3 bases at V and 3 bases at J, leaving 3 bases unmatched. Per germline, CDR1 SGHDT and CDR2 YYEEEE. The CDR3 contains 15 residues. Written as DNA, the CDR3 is TGTGCCAGCAGCTCCGGGACTAGCGGTACAGATACGCAGTATTTT. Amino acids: CASSSGTSGTDTQYF.